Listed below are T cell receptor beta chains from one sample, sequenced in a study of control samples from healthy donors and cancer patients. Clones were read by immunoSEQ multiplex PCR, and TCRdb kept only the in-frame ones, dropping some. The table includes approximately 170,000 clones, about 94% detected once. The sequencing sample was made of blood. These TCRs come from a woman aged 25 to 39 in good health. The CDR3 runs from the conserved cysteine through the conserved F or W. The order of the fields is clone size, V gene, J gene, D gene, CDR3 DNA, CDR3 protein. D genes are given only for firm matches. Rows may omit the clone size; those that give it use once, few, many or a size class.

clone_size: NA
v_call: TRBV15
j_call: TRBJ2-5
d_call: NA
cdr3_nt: TGTGCCACCAGCAGAGATCGGGGCTCCTCTGGGGTTGGCGAGACCCAGTACTTC
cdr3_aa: CATSRDRGSSGVGETQYF

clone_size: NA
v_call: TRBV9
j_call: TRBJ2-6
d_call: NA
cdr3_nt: TGTGCCAGCAGCGTTTTCCCCCGGGACACCCGCTCTGGGGCCAACGTCCTGACTTTC
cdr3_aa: CASSVFPRDTRSGANVLTF

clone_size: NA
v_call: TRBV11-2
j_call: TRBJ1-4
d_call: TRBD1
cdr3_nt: TGTGCCAGCAGCTCCTTCAGGGGGCCTGGGGAAAAACTGTTTTTT
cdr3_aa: CASSSFRGPGEKLFF

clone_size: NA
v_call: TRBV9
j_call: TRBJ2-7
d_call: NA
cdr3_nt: TGTGCCAGCAGCCCCTATAGGGGGGCAGGGATTCCCGAGCAGTACTTC
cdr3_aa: CASSPYRGAGIPEQYF

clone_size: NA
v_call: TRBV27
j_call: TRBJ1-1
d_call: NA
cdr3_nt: TGTGCCAGCAGTTTAAGAATAGGTATGAACACTGAAGCTTTCTTT
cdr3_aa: CASSLRIGMNTEAFF

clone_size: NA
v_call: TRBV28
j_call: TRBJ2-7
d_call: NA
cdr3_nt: TGTGCCAGCAGTTTGGGACATTCCTACGAGCAGTACTTC
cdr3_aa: CASSLGHSYEQYF

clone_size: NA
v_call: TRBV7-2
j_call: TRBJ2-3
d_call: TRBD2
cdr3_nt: TGTGCCAGCAGCGTGACTAGCGGCACAGATACGCAGTATTTT
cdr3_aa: CASSVTSGTDTQYF

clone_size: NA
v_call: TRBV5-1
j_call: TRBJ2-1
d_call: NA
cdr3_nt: TGCGCCAGCAGCCCCGTGGGGAATGAGCAGTTCTTC
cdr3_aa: CASSPVGNEQFF

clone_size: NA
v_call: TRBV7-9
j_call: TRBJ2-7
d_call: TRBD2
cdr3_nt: TGTGCCAGCAGCTTCGAGGGAGGGATGGGGGAGCAGTACTTC
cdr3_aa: CASSFEGGMGEQYF

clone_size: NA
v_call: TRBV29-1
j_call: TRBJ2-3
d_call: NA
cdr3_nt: TGCAGCTGCTACTCCGGGAGATGGACAGATACGCAGTATTTT
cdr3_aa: CSCYSGRWTDTQYF

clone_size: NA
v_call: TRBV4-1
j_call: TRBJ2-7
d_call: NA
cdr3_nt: TGCGCCAGCAGCCAATTCGGCTACGAGCAGTACTTC
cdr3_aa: CASSQFGYEQYF

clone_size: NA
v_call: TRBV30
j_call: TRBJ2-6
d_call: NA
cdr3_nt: TGTGCCTGGAGTGTACAACGTATCTCTGGGGCCAACGTCCTGACTTTC
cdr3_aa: CAWSVQRISGANVLTF

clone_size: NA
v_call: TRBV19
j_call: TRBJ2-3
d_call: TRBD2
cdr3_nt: TGTGCCAGTAGCTGGGGTAGCGGGAGTAGCACAGATACGCAGTATTTT
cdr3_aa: CASSWGSGSSTDTQYF

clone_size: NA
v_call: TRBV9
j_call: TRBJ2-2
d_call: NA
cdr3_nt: TGTGCCAGCAGCGTTCTACTCGGCACCGGGGAGCTGTTTTTT
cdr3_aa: CASSVLLGTGELFF

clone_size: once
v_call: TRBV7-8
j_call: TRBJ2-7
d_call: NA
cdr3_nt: TGTGCCAGCAGCGTAGAATCAGGGGCCGCCTACGAGCAGTACTTC
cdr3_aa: CASSVESGAAYEQYF

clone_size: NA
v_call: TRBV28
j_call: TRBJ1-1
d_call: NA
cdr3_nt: TGTGCCAGCAGTTTTATTCTTCGGGCGGGGGCCCAAGCTTTCTTT
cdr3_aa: CASSFILRAGAQAFF

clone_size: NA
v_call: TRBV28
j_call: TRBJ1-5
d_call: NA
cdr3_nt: TGTGCCAGCAGTTCCCCTCAAGGGCCCCAGCATTTT
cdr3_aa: CASSSPQGPQHF

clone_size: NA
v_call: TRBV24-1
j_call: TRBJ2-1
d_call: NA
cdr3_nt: TGTGCCACCAGTGGGGGAGGAGGGTACAATGAGCAGTTCTTC
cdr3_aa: CATSGGGGYNEQFF

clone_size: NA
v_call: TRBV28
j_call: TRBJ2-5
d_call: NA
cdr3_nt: TGTGCCAGCAGTATATCCGAGGTGGGTTTGGGACAAGAGACCCAGTACTTC
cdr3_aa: CASSISEVGLGQETQYF

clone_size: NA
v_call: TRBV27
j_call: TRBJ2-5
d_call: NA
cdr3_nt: TGTGCCAGCAGTTTTGGGGCGTCCTTGGGGACCCAGTACTTC
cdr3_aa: CASSFGASLGTQYF

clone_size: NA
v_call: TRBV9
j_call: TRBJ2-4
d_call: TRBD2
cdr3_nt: TGTGCCAGCAGCGAGACGGGAGGGCGTGACATTCAGTACTTC
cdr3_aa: CASSETGGRDIQYF

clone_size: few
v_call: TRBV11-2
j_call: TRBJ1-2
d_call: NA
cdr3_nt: TGTGCCAGCACCTCGGCCGGGACACTCTATGGCTACACCTTC
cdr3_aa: CASTSAGTLYGYTF

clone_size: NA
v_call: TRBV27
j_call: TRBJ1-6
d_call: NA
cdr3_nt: TGTGCCAGCACGTCCAGTTCTAATTCACCCCTCCACTTT
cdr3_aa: CASTSSSNSPLHF

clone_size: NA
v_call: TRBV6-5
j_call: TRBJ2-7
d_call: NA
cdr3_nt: TGTGCCATAGTGGAGGGAAGGCGGCGGGTCGAGCAGTACTTC
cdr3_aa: CAIVEGRRRVEQYF

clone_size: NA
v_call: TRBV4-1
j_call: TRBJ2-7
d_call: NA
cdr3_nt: TGCGCCAGCAGCCAAGGGGACTTTTACGGGAAGACCTACGAGCAGTACTTC
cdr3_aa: CASSQGDFYGKTYEQYF

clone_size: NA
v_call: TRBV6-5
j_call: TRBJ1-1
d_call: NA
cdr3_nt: TGTGCCAGCAGGACAGCCCTGAACACTGAAGCTTTCTTT
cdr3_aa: CASRTALNTEAFF

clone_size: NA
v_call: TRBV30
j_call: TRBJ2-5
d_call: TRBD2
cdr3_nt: TGTGCCTATAGCGGGGTTGAGACCCAGTACTTC
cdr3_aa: CAYSGVETQYF

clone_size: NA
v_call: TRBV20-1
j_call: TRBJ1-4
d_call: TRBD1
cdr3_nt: TGCAGTGCTAGTGGGACAGGGGGCATTAATGAAAAACTGTTTTTT
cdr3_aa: CSASGTGGINEKLFF

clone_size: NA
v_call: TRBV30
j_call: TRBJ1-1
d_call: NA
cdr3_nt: TGTGCCTGGAGAGGGACATCCAACACTGAAGCTTTCTTT
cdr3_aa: CAWRGTSNTEAFF

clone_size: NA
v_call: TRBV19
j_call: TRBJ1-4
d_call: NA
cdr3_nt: TGTGCCAGTAGTACCTCAGGGCAAGGAGATGAAAAACTGTTTTTT
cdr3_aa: CASSTSGQGDEKLFF

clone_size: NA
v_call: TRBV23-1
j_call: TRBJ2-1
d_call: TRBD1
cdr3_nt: TGCGCCAGCAGTCAAGGGGCCGGGACAGGGGGAGGCGGGGAGCAGTTCTTC
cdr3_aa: CASSQGAGTGGGGEQFF

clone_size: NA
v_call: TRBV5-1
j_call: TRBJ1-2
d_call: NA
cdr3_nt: TGCGCCAGCAGCCCGGACAACTATGGCTACACCTTC
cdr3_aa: CASSPDNYGYTF

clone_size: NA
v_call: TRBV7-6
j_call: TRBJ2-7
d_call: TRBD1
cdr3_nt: TGTGCCAGCAGCTTGATGAGGACAGGCCCCGAGCAGTACTTC
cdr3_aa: CASSLMRTGPEQYF

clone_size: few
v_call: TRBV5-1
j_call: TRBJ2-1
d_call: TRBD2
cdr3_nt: TGCGCCAGCAGCTTGCTGGGGGGGAGTGAGCAGTTCTTC
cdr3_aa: CASSLLGGSEQFF

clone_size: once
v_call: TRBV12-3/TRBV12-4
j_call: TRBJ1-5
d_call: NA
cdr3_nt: TGTGCCAGCAGTTTTAAGGCGGATCAGCCCCAGCATTTT
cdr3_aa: CASSFKADQPQHF

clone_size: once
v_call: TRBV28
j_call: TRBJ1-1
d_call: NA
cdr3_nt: TGTGCCAGCAGTTTAGGCAGTCAAACTGAAGCTTTCTTT
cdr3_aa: CASSLGSQTEAFF

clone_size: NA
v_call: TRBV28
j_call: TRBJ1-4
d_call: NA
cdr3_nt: TGTGCCAGCAGTCTGGACGCTACTAATGAAAAACTGTTTTTT
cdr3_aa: CASSLDATNEKLFF

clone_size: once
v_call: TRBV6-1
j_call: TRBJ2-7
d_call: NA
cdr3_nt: TGTGCCAGCAGTGAAACACCATTCTACGAGCAGTACTTC
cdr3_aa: CASSETPFYEQYF

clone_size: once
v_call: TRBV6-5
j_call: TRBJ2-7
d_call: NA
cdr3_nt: TGTGCCAGCAGTCCGGGTCCGGGGGCCTACGAGCAGTACTTC
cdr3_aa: CASSPGPGAYEQYF

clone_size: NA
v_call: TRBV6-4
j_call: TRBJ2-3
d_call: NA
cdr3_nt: TGTGCCAGCAGTGACTCGCATCTTTCTAACACAGATACGCAGTATTTT
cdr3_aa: CASSDSHLSNTDTQYF

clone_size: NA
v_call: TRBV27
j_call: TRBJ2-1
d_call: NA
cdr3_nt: TGTGCCAGCAGGGGACCCAAGGAGTTCTTC
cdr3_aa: CASRGPKEFF

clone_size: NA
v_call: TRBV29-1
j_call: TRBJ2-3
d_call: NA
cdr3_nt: TGCAGCGCCCTAGGGAGGTTCCAAGATACGCAGTATTTT
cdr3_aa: CSALGRFQDTQYF

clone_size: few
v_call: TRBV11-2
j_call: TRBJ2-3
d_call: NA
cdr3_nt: TGTGCCAGCAGCCAAAGGGGACTGCTCAGCACAGATACGCAGTATTTT
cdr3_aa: CASSQRGLLSTDTQYF

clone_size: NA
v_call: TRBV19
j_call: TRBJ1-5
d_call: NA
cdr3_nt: TGTGCCAGTAGTCGAGGGCAGGACAATCAGCCCCAGCATTTT
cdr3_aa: CASSRGQDNQPQHF

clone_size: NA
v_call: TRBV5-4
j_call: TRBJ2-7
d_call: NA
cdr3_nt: TGTGCCAGCAGCGAACGGGACTTGAGCTCCTACGAGCAGTACTTC
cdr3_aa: CASSERDLSSYEQYF

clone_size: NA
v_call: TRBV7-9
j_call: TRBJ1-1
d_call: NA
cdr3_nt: TGTGCCAGCAGCCCCCTAGGGGCGAACACTGAAGCTTTCTTT
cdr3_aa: CASSPLGANTEAFF

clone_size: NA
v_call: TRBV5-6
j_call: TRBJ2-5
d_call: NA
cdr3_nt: TGTGCCAGCAGCACTGGAGCTTTTCAAGAGACCCAGTACTTC
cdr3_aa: CASSTGAFQETQYF

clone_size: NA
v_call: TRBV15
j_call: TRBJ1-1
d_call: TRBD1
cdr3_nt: TGTGCCACCAGCCGCAGGGGGCAGGACACTGAAGCTTTCTTT
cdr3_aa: CATSRRGQDTEAFF

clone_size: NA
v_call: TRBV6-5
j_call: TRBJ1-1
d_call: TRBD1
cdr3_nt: TGTGCCAGCAGGGGACAGGGACCCACTGAAGCTTTCTTT
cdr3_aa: CASRGQGPTEAFF

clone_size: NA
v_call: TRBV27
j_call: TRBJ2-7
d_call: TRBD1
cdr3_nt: TGTGCCAGCAGCCCACAGGGGGGCGAGCAGTACTTC
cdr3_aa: CASSPQGGEQYF

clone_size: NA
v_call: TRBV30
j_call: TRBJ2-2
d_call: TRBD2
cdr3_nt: TGTGCCTGGAAAGAGCTAGCGGGAGGAACCGGGGAGCTGTTTTTT
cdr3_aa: CAWKELAGGTGELFF

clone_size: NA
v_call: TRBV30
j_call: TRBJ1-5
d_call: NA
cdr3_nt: TGTGCCTGGAGTGTACGGTCGGGGGCTAGCAATCAGCCCCAGCATTTT
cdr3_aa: CAWSVRSGASNQPQHF

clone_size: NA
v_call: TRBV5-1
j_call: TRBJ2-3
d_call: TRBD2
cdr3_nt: TGCGCCAGCAGCTTAGCGGGAGGGTTTTATGATACGCAGTATTTT
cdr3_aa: CASSLAGGFYDTQYF

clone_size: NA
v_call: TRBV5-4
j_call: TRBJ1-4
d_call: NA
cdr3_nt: TGTGCCAGCAGCTTGGGGGGGTCAGGCGTTGAAAAACTGTTTTTT
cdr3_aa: CASSLGGSGVEKLFF

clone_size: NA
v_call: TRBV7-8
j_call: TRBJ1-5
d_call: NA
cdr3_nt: TGTGCCAGCAGCTTATCTTTGGTCGTAGCAAATCAGCCCCAGCATTTT
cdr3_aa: CASSLSLVVANQPQHF

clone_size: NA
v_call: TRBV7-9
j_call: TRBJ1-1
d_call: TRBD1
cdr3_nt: TGTGCCAGCAACCTAGGACAGGCTCCCTTTGAAGCTTTCTTT
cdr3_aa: CASNLGQAPFEAFF

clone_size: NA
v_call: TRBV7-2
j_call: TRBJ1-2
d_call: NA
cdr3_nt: TGTGCCAGCAGACCCAGCCCCCACTTTTATGGCTACACCTTC
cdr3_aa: CASRPSPHFYGYTF

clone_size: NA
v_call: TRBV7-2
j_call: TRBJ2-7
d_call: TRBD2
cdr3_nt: TGTGCCACCCGAACTAGCGGGGAACAGTACTTC
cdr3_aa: CATRTSGEQYF

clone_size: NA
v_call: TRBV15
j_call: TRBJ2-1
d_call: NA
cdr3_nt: TGTGCCACCAGCAGAGGGAGGGGGGAGCAGTTCTTC
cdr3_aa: CATSRGRGEQFF

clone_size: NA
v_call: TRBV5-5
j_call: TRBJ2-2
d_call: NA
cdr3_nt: TGTGCCAGCAGTAACACCGGGGAGCTGTTTTTT
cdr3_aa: CASSNTGELFF